This passage covers 14 T cell receptor beta chains from one sample sequenced in a study of cytomegalovirus exposure and HLA in healthy donors. PCR was performed using 60 Vbeta and 13 Jbeta primers. Clones were read by immunoSEQ multiplex PCR, and TCRdb kept only the in-frame ones, dropping some. The sample consists of around 100,000 clones, around three quarters of them appearing once. The specimen was PBMCs. These receptors all stem from a woman younger than 30 in good health and CMV-seropositive.

The CDR3 protein is CSTWLGTDTQYF. CDR3 nucleotide sequence: TGCAGCACGTGGCTAGGCACAGATACGCAGTATTTT. This sequence joins TRBV29-1 and TRBJ2-3; no firm D call. V was pared by 8 bases and J by 1 base, with 10 bases between. This CDR3 has 12 amino acids. In germline, CDR1 is SQVTM, CDR2 ANQGSEA.

The chain carries TRBV2 and TRBJ1-1; D unclear. Germline V gene lookup returns CDR1 SNHLY and CDR2 FYNNEI. CDR3 length: 11 amino acids. The V end was cut by 4 bases, the J end by 7 bases, with 7 bases between. The CDR3 sequence: CASSVYGEAFF. The CDR3 DNA is TGTGCCAGCAGTGTATACGGTGAAGCTTTCTTT.

The chain is built from TRBV11-2 and TRBJ2-5; D remains unclear. Germline CDR1 and CDR2: SGHAT and FQNNGV. The V gene lost 1 base and the J gene lost 5 bases, with 5 bases spanning the gap. The CDR3 has 12 residues. CDR3 amino acids: CASSLGVETQYF. In DNA form, the CDR3 reads TGTGCCAGCAGCTTAGGCGTGGAGACCCAGTACTTC. Full variable domain (rest looked up from reference TRBV11-2 and TRBJ2-5): EAGVAQSPRYKIIEKRQSVAFWCNPISGHATLYWYQQILGQGPKLLIQFQNNGVVDDSQLPKDRFSAERLKGVDSTLKIQPAKLEDSAVYLCASSLGVETQYFGPGTRLLVL.

The genes are TRBV29-1 and TRBJ1-1; 7 bases agree with TRBD1. The CDR3 length is 14 residues. After removal of 6 bases from V and 0 bases from J, the junction contained 7 bases not matched to a gene. CDR1 and CDR2 from the germline V gene are SQVTM and ANQGSEA. The chain's CDR3 is CSVSVGGMNTEAFF. The CDR3 nucleotides read TGCAGCGTGAGCGTAGGGGGCATGAACACTGAAGCTTTCTTT. Based on the CDR3 plus reference TRBV29-1 and TRBJ1-1, the full variable domain is SAVISQKPSRDICQRGTSLTIQCQVDSQVTMMFWYRQQPGQSLTLIATANQGSEATYESGFVIDKFPISRPNLTFSTLTVSNMSPEDSSIYLCSVSVGGMNTEAFFGQGTRLTVV.

The genes are TRBV28 and TRBJ2-2, with D possibly being TRBD1 (6 bases). The CDR3 is 13 residues long. Trimming stripped 9 bases from V and 3 bases from J, with 11 bases between. Germline CDR1 reads MDHEN; CDR2 reads SYDVKM. CDR3 nucleotide sequence: TGTGCCAGTGGGGGCGGCTACACCGGGGAGCTGTTTTTT. Its translation is CASGGGYTGELFF.

This clone has a handful of counts. This chain joins TRBV21-1 and TRBJ2-7; the table's D call, TRBD1, was not checked against the DNA. TRBV21-1 has pseudogene status. CDR3 length: 18 amino acids. The CDR3 protein is CASSNELLRGRGLFEQYF. CDR3 in DNA: TGTGCCAGCAGCAACGAGCTATTACGTGGCAGGGGGCTCTTCGAGCAGTACTTC.

This clone appeared a few times. This chain connects TRBV6-6 to TRBJ1-2, with D uncertain. Germline V CDR1 and CDR2: MNHNY, SVGAGI (reference sequence). This CDR3 has 11 amino acids. V was pared by 7 bases and J by 8 bases, with 11 bases between. This CDR3 reads CASTMGAGYTF. The CDR3 DNA sequence: TGTGCCAGCACCATGGGAGCCGGCTACACCTTC.

This clone was recorded a few times. V gene TRBV4-3 combines with J gene TRBJ2-3; D possibly corresponds to TRBD2 (5 bases). CDR3 size: 16 residues. Germline V gene data show CDR1 as LGHNA and CDR2 as YSLEER. Trimming removed 0 bases from V and 2 bases from J, with 12 bases in between. CDR3 sequence (DNA): TGCGCCAGCAGCCAAGACTGGCTTAGCGACACAGATACGCAGTATTTT. This sequence encodes CASSQDWLSDTDTQYF.

This clone was counted once. The chain couples TRBV10-2 to TRBJ2-2; D is unresolved. The CDR3 sequence is 11 residues long. With 7 bases removed from V and 9 bases from J, the gap between germline ends came to 9 bases. Per germline, CDR1 WSHSY and CDR2 SAAADI. This chain's CDR3 is CASIGSRELFF. CDR3 bases: TGCGCCAGCATCGGGTCCCGGGAGCTGTTTTTT.

The V and J genes are TRBV19 and TRBJ1-2; D gene unclear. CDR1 LNHDA and CDR2 SQIVND come from the germline V gene (reference sequence). Trimming left V 3 bases short and J 8 bases short, with 13 bases between. The CDR3 spans 13 residues. The CDR3 region is CASSINSEGGYTF. The CDR3 coding sequence is TGTGCCAGTAGTATTAATTCCGAGGGAGGCTACACCTTC.

The chain recombines TRBV11-3 with TRBJ2-1; 7 nucleotides match TRBD2. The length of the CDR3 is 17 residues. CDR1 and CDR2 from the germline V gene are SGHNT and YENEEA. Losses at the gene ends were 8 bases for V and 7 bases for J; bases not matched to a gene: 20. The CDR3 DNA reads as TGTGCCAGCTCCCCGGCGCGCCAGCGGGAATATTGGAATGAGCAGTTCTTC. It is translated as CASSPARQREYWNEQFF.

The chain joins TRBV5-4 to TRBJ1-3; D unresolved. CDR1 and CDR2 (germline): SGHNT, YYREEE (reference sequence). Trimming took 2 bases from V and 1 from J, leaving 4 bases between them. The CDR3 spans 13 residues. The CDR3 protein is CASSLTSGNTIYF. In nucleotides, the CDR3 is TGTGCCAGCAGCTTAACTTCTGGAAACACCATATATTTT.

V is TRBV9 and J is TRBJ2-2; TRBD1 agrees at 9 bases. Trimming took 4 bases from V and 6 from J; bases not matched to a gene: 13. In germline, CDR1 is SGDLS, CDR2 YYNGEE. CDR3 size: 17 residues. Written as DNA, the CDR3 is TGTGCCAGCAGCCCCCACTCCGGGACAGGGAGTTCCGGGGAGCTGTTTTTT. It yields the protein CASSPHSGTGSSGELFF.

The chain uses TRBV7-6 and TRBJ2-7; D is perhaps TRBD2 (7 bases). V was cut by 5 bases and J by 5 bases, with 19 bases left in between. Germline CDR1 reads SGHVS; CDR2 reads FNYEAQ. The CDR3 contains 15 residues. CDR3 amino acids: CASSGGGGRVHEQYF. In nucleotides, the CDR3 is TGTGCCAGCAGCGGGGGGGGCGGGAGAGTCCACGAGCAGTACTTC. The entire variable domain, with the rest obtained from reference TRBV7-6 and TRBJ2-7, is as follows: GAGVSQSPRYKVTKRGQDVALRCDPISGHVSLYWYRQALGQGPEFLTYFNYEAQQDKSGLPNDRFSAERPEGSISTLTIQRTEQRDSAMYRCASSGGGGRVHEQYFGPGTRLTVT.